Ten or more counts support the clone carrying this TCR beta chain. Its matching antigen is unknown. The data were taken from a study of regulatory T cells in long-lasting Graves disease. Across the whole study: A definition of persistent Graves' disease required over 5 years of antithyroid drugs plus positive TSH receptor antibodies.

Regarding time point: persistent/refractory GD, antithyroid drugs over 5 years with positive TRAb. Making the TCR library involved RNA that had been extracted from PBMCs. From an endocrinology department in Xi'an, China, came the patients. The germline V gene has CDR1 SNHLY and CDR2 FYNNEI. The CDR3 is 15 residues long. V was pared by 1 base and J by 0 bases, with 9 bases between. Relying on iRepertoire HTBI primers and Arm-PCR of CDR3 regions, the team built TCR beta libraries. A single record per CDR3 protein comes from TCRdb applying MiXCR to the multiplex PCR reads. The repertoire holds over 650,000 distinct CDR3 sequences, about 32% seen once, with roughly 41% in the top ten. Study-wide results and caveats: Persistent disease was characterized by preferential usage of TRBV28, TRBJ1-2 and TRBJ2-5. Accuracy was perhaps lowered by the small sample size.

This receptor was identified in a female donor with Graves disease. Sequencing used peripheral blood mononuclear cells (PBMCs), obtained when the disease was refractory, from a patient treated with antithyroid drugs. V usage is TRBV2 and J usage is TRBJ1-2; D remains ambiguous. DNA of the CDR3: TGTGCCAGCAGTGAAGAGGCAACTGCTAACTATGGCTACACCTTC. Its protein product is CASSEEATANYGYTF.